These T cell receptor beta chains were read from a single sample in a study of blood T cells in healthy people across ages. MiXCR, run by TCRdb on the 5' RACE reads, gives a single entry per CDR3 protein. The repertoire has 1,800,000 or so distinct CDR3 sequences, approximately 40% of them found once; the top ten carry 20% to 25%. The sequencing sample was made of blood. Every receptor here comes from a human donor in good health. The CDR3 runs from the conserved cysteine through the conserved F or W. The D gene is left open where the match is weak. Not all rows give a size; the values are once, few, many and, for expanded clones, a class.

TRBD1	TRBV20-1	-	TRBJ1-2	CSALQGAHGYTF	TGCAGTGCACTACAGGGGGCGCATGGCTACACCTTC
-	TRBV4-3	many	TRBJ2-7	CASSQEGGSSYEQYF	TGCGCCAGCAGCCAAGAGGGTGGGAGCTCCTACGAGCAGTACTTC
TRBD1	TRBV15	few	TRBJ1-5	CATSLDRGIQPQHF	TGTGCCACCAGCTTGGACAGGGGGATTCAGCCCCAGCATTTT
TRBD2	TRBV24-1	-	TRBJ2-5	CATKASGAQETQYF	TGTGCCACCAAGGCTAGCGGAGCTCAAGAGACCCAGTACTTC
TRBD1	TRBV7-2	-	TRBJ2-7	CASSFIGGHEQYF	TGTGCCAGCAGCTTTATAGGGGGCCACGAGCAGTACTTC
TRBD2	TRBV12-3/TRBV12-4	many	TRBJ2-4	CASSRTSRGDIQYF	TGTGCCAGCAGCCGGACTAGCCGCGGGGACATTCAGTACTTC
-	TRBV7-8	few	TRBJ2-2	CASSLLDYRGELFF	TGTGCCAGCAGCTTACTGGACTACCGAGGGGAGCTGTTTTTT
-	TRBV6-5	-	TRBJ1-2	CASSYGGFGGYTF	TGTGCCAGCAGTTACGGGGGGTTCGGGGGCTACACCTTC
-	TRBV29-1	few	TRBJ1-2	CSVQGFHNYGYTF	TGCAGCGTTCAAGGGTTCCATAACTATGGCTACACCTTC
-	TRBV7-8	-	TRBJ1-1	CASCTWGEKSEVFF	TGTGCCAGCTGTACATGGGGGGAAAAAAGTGAAGTTTTCTTT
TRBD1	TRBV12-3/TRBV12-4	-	TRBJ2-5	CASSLRQGARLKETQYF	TGTGCCAGCAGTTTAAGGCAGGGGGCCCGCCTAAAAGAGACCCAGTACTTC
-	TRBV12-3/TRBV12-4	-	TRBJ1-2	CASSMTEAYGYTF	TGTGCCAGCAGTATGACAGAGGCCTATGGCTACACCTTC
-	TRBV2	once	TRBJ1-1	CASSERSVTEAFF	TGTGCCAGCAGTGAACGTTCGGTGACTGAAGCTTTCTTT
TRBD2	TRBV20-1	-	TRBJ2-4	CSARLAGRRGIQYF	TGCAGTGCAAGACTAGCGGGGAGGCGGGGCATTCAGTACTTC
TRBD1	TRBV6-5	few	TRBJ1-2	CASSSDKPGQGVYYGYTF	TGTGCCAGCAGTTCCGATAAGCCGGGACAGGGGGTTTACTATGGCTACACCTTC
-	TRBV4-3	few	TRBJ2-2	CASSYGVWTGELFF	TGCGCCAGCAGCTACGGGGTGTGGACCGGGGAGCTGTTTTTT
-	TRBV12-3/TRBV12-4	few	TRBJ1-2	CASSFGETYGYTF	TGTGCCAGCAGTTTTGGCGAAACCTATGGCTACACCTTC
TRBD1	TRBV2	-	TRBJ2-7	CASSAGQSPSYEQYF	TGTGCCAGCAGTGCGGGACAGTCCCCTTCCTACGAGCAGTACTTC
-	TRBV7-2	-	TRBJ1-4	CASSLTILDGEKLFF	TGTGCCAGCAGCCTCACTATACTTGATGGTGAAAAACTGTTTTTT
-	TRBV7-2	-	TRBJ1-2	CASSLGSEYGYTF	TGTGCCAGCAGCTTAGGTTCGGAGTATGGCTACACCTTC
-	TRBV20-1	-	TRBJ1-2	CSARTGTFNGYTF	TGCAGTGCTAGGACGGGGACATTTAATGGCTACACCTTC
-	TRBV4-1	few	TRBJ1-5	CASSQVAVSQPQHF	TGCGCCAGCAGCCAAGTAGCGGTAAGTCAGCCCCAGCATTTT
-	TRBV7-8	many	TRBJ2-7	CASSLGGTVSYEQYF	TGTGCCAGCAGTTTGGGGGGCACGGTATCCTACGAGCAGTACTTC
-	TRBV29-1	-	TRBJ1-1	CSVEVRGMNTEAFF	TGCAGCGTTGAAGTACGCGGGATGAACACTGAAGCTTTCTTT
TRBD1	TRBV7-9	-	TRBJ2-1	CASSLEGQVNEQFF	TGTGCCAGCAGCTTAGAGGGACAGGTCAATGAGCAGTTCTTC
-	TRBV2	-	TRBJ2-6	CASSERIGDPGSGANVLTF	TGTGCCAGCAGTGAAAGAATAGGGGACCCGGGCTCTGGGGCCAACGTCCTGACTTTC
-	TRBV12-3/TRBV12-4	few	TRBJ2-7	CASSKGTINYEQYF	TGTGCCAGCAGTAAGGGGACAATAAACTACGAGCAGTACTTC
-	TRBV12-3/TRBV12-4	-	TRBJ1-2	CASHMTGLANYGYTF	TGTGCCAGCCATATGACAGGCTTGGCAAACTATGGCTACACCTTC